A selection of T cell receptor beta chains follows, all from one sample in a study of prognosis after radiotherapy for stage I lung cancer. TCRdb used MiXCR to reprocess the multiplex PCR reads, holding one entry per CDR3 protein. The repertoire holds nearly 20,000 distinct CDR3 sequences, with about a quarter as singletons. The source material was PBMCs, sampled before or after stereotactic body radiation therapy (not recorded which). These TCRs come from a donor aged 50 or older with non-small cell lung cancer. Both conserved end residues are part of each CDR3. Each record gives: V gene, CDR3 length, D gene, J gene, clone size, CDR3 DNA, CDR3 protein. The D gene is left open where the match is weak. Rows may omit the clone size; those that give it use once, few, many or a size class.

v_gene: TRBV4-1
len: 18
d_gene: TRBD2
j_gene: TRBJ2-3
abundance: .
CDR3nt: TGCGCCAGCAGCCCCGACGCAAGGACTAGCGGGAGCGCAGATACGCAGTATTTT
CDR3aa: CASSPDARTSGSADTQYF

v_gene: TRBV12-3/TRBV12-4
len: 14
d_gene: .
j_gene: TRBJ2-1
abundance: medium-sized
CDR3nt: TGTGCCAGCAGACCTAGCGACTCCTACAATGAGCAGTTCTTC
CDR3aa: CASRPSDSYNEQFF

v_gene: TRBV3-2
len: 15
d_gene: .
j_gene: TRBJ1-2
abundance: many
CDR3nt: TGTGCCAGCAGCCAAGCGCATGACATTAATGGTGGCTACACCTTC
CDR3aa: CASSQAHDINGGYTF

v_gene: TRBV6-1
len: 13
d_gene: .
j_gene: TRBJ2-7
abundance: many
CDR3nt: TGTGCCAGCAGTGAAGAGGTAGGCTACGAGCAGTACTTC
CDR3aa: CASSEEVGYEQYF

v_gene: TRBV4-3
len: 15
d_gene: TRBD1
j_gene: TRBJ2-7
abundance: many
CDR3nt: TGCGCCAGCAGCCAAGTTCACAGGGGGTGGTACGAGCAGTACTTC
CDR3aa: CASSQVHRGWYEQYF

v_gene: TRBV11-2
len: 14
d_gene: .
j_gene: TRBJ1-1
abundance: medium-sized
CDR3nt: TGTGCCAGCAGCTTGGACGGGGTAACCACTGAAGCTTTCTTT
CDR3aa: CASSLDGVTTEAFF

v_gene: TRBV30
len: 12
d_gene: .
j_gene: TRBJ2-1
abundance: many
CDR3nt: TGTGCCTGGAGTGACTTCACAGGGCAGCAGTTCTTC
CDR3aa: CAWSDFTGQQFF

v_gene: TRBV20-1
len: 14
d_gene: .
j_gene: TRBJ2-7
abundance: many
CDR3nt: TGCAGTGCTAGAACCAGGGATCGCTCCTACGAGCAGTACTTC
CDR3aa: CSARTRDRSYEQYF

v_gene: TRBV5-4
len: 15
d_gene: TRBD2
j_gene: TRBJ2-1
abundance: many
CDR3nt: TGTGCCAGCAGGTGGGCTAGCGGGAGGGCCAGTGAGCAGTTCTTC
CDR3aa: CASRWASGRASEQFF

v_gene: TRBV20-1
len: 15
d_gene: .
j_gene: TRBJ1-5
abundance: medium-sized
CDR3nt: TGCAGTGCTAGAGAAATTGAGCAGAGCAATCAGCCCCAGCATTTT
CDR3aa: CSAREIEQSNQPQHF

v_gene: TRBV2
len: 18
d_gene: .
j_gene: TRBJ2-4
abundance: many
CDR3nt: TGTGCCAGCAGAGGAACTAACAGGACACCACTAGCCAAAAACATTCAGTACTTC
CDR3aa: CASRGTNRTPLAKNIQYF

v_gene: TRBV20-1
len: 12
d_gene: .
j_gene: TRBJ2-1
abundance: many
CDR3nt: TGCAGTGCTGCACATGAATTTATAGGGCAGTTCTTC
CDR3aa: CSAAHEFIGQFF

v_gene: TRBV5-8
len: 13
d_gene: .
j_gene: TRBJ1-2
abundance: many
CDR3nt: TGTGCCAGCAGCTTGACGGGACCCTATGGCTACACCTTC
CDR3aa: CASSLTGPYGYTF

v_gene: TRBV20-1
len: 11
d_gene: .
j_gene: TRBJ1-2
abundance: many
CDR3nt: TGCAGTGCTAGTAGGGACTATGGCTACACCTTC
CDR3aa: CSASRDYGYTF

v_gene: TRBV27
len: 14
d_gene: TRBD1
j_gene: TRBJ1-2
abundance: many
CDR3nt: TGTGCCAGCAGTGATAGGACAGGGTTGAGTGGCTACACCTTC
CDR3aa: CASSDRTGLSGYTF

v_gene: TRBV27
len: 15
d_gene: .
j_gene: TRBJ2-5
abundance: .
CDR3nt: TGTGCCAGCAGCTCTGAGACAGGCGTGAGGGATACCCAGTACTTC
CDR3aa: CASSSETGVRDTQYF

v_gene: TRBV6-1
len: 19
d_gene: .
j_gene: TRBJ2-2
abundance: few
CDR3nt: TGTGCCAGCAGAAGCGACAGGGGTCTAGCGGGATTGAACACCGGGGAGCTGTTTTTT
CDR3aa: CASRSDRGLAGLNTGELFF

v_gene: TRBV4-3
len: 16
d_gene: .
j_gene: TRBJ1-5
abundance: .
CDR3nt: TGCGCCAGCAGGGGAACAGCGAATTATAGCAATCAGCCCCAGCATTTT
CDR3aa: CASRGTANYSNQPQHF

v_gene: TRBV12-3/TRBV12-4
len: 12
d_gene: .
j_gene: TRBJ1-2
abundance: many
CDR3nt: TGTGCCAGCAGGGGGGACGACTATGGCTACACCTTC
CDR3aa: CASRGDDYGYTF

v_gene: TRBV28
len: 13
d_gene: .
j_gene: TRBJ2-7
abundance: .
CDR3nt: TGTGCCAGCAGTACAGGGAGGTTCAAAGAGCAGTACTTC
CDR3aa: CASSTGRFKEQYF

v_gene: TRBV5-1
len: 13
d_gene: .
j_gene: TRBJ2-1
abundance: many
CDR3nt: TGCGCCAGCAGCAGCTTCCAGAGAAATGAGCAGTTCTTC
CDR3aa: CASSSFQRNEQFF

v_gene: TRBV7-8
len: 15
d_gene: .
j_gene: TRBJ1-5
abundance: .
CDR3nt: TGTGCCAGCAGATTAGCGGGAGAGGTCTCTCAGCCCCAGCATTTT
CDR3aa: CASRLAGEVSQPQHF

v_gene: TRBV13
len: 16
d_gene: TRBD2
j_gene: TRBJ2-1
abundance: few
CDR3nt: TGTGCCAGCAGCTTAGGTGGCGGGGGGGCCTACAATGAGCAGTTCTTC
CDR3aa: CASSLGGGGAYNEQFF

v_gene: TRBV9
len: 12
d_gene: .
j_gene: TRBJ1-2
abundance: .
CDR3nt: TGTGCCAGCGGCGCACAGGGATATGGCTACATCTTC
CDR3aa: CASGAQGYGYIF

v_gene: TRBV5-1
len: 15
d_gene: .
j_gene: TRBJ2-7
abundance: .
CDR3nt: TGCGCCAGCAGCTTGATTGTCCAGGGGTCCTACGAGCAGTACTTC
CDR3aa: CASSLIVQGSYEQYF

v_gene: TRBV5-6
len: 19
d_gene: .
j_gene: TRBJ1-5
abundance: many
CDR3nt: TGTGCCAGCAGCTTGGGGAGGGGAGGGAGATGGGGTAGCAATCAGCCCCAGCATTTT
CDR3aa: CASSLGRGGRWGSNQPQHF

v_gene: TRBV7-2
len: 13
d_gene: TRBD1
j_gene: TRBJ2-7
abundance: many
CDR3nt: TGTGCCAGCAGCTTCGGGGGACAGGACGGGCAGTACTTC
CDR3aa: CASSFGGQDGQYF

v_gene: TRBV28
len: 16
d_gene: .
j_gene: TRBJ2-6
abundance: many
CDR3nt: TGTGCCAGCAGTTTATTAGGGGCGAATGGGGCCAACGTCCTGACTTTC
CDR3aa: CASSLLGANGANVLTF

v_gene: TRBV4-2
len: 16
d_gene: .
j_gene: TRBJ2-5
abundance: many
CDR3nt: TGTGCCAGCAGCCAAGGAGGTCTCGGGGGTGGGGAGACCCAGTACTTC
CDR3aa: CASSQGGLGGGETQYF

v_gene: TRBV3-1
len: 15
d_gene: TRBD2
j_gene: TRBJ2-1
abundance: .
CDR3nt: TGTGCCTGCAGCCTGGGACTAGCGGGGCCCTACGAGCAGTTCTTC
CDR3aa: CACSLGLAGPYEQFF

v_gene: TRBV4-1
len: 18
d_gene: TRBD2
j_gene: TRBJ2-3
abundance: many
CDR3nt: TGCGCCAGCAGCCGCGATAGCGGGAGGGCCCCTAGCACAGATACGCAGTATTTT
CDR3aa: CASSRDSGRAPSTDTQYF

v_gene: TRBV5-1
len: 16
d_gene: .
j_gene: TRBJ2-7
abundance: many
CDR3nt: TGCGCCAGCAGCTTTGGTCCCGCGGCTTCGGGGTACGAGCAGTACTTC
CDR3aa: CASSFGPAASGYEQYF